The rows below give T cell receptor beta chains drawn from one sample of a study of blood T cell repertoires in COVID-19. Repertoires were generated with immunoSEQ multiplex PCR, while TCRdb's copy carries only in-frame clones and drops some. In the table there are 100,000 to 150,000 clones, 70% to 90% of which are singletons. Sequenced material: peripheral blood. The receptors shown here come from a man in his 70s with active COVID-19. CDR3s leave out the opening cysteine and the closing phenylalanine or tryptophan.

V,J,CDR3
TRBV9,TRBJ2-2,ASSVLPGGRSTGELF
TRBV6-6,TRBJ2-1,ASSDRGGPLDEQF
TRBV29-1,TRBJ1-2,SVGANYGYT
TRBV5-4,TRBJ2-1,ASSFSLSSYNEQF
TRBV30,TRBJ2-5,AWSTKGLAEETQY
TRBV28,TRBJ2-1,ASSLSGGRATEQF
TRBV3-1/TRBV3-2,TRBJ1-3,ASSLQGPSGNTIY
TRBV6-2/TRBV6-3,TRBJ2-1,ASSYSVKGTRLADYNEQF
TRBV29-1,TRBJ2-1,SVGLAGGGNEQF
TRBV19,TRBJ1-5,ASSIIRTGQPQH
TRBV9,TRBJ2-7,ASSPPSYEQY
TRBV18,TRBJ2-6,ASSPTQAGAGANVLT
TRBV29-1,TRBJ2-3,SVEPRQGTTDTQY
TRBV20-1,TRBJ1-4,SAPRGKLF
TRBV2,TRBJ2-7,ASSDPKLAGGEQY
TRBV5-1,TRBJ2-2,ASSLYGRTNTGELF
TRBV2,TRBJ2-1,ASSSGRRLNEQF
TRBV5-4,TRBJ2-5,ASSQGLAGGLETQY
TRBV15,TRBJ2-3,ATSWRLAGGIDTQY
TRBV5-4,TRBJ2-3,ASSLSGTSGRAGTDTQY
TRBV9,TRBJ2-2,ASSPGQGDTGELF
TRBV9,TRBJ2-1,ASSVLAGGSYNEQF
TRBV5-1,TRBJ2-3,ASSFSAGTDTQY